These T cell receptor beta chains were read from a single sample in a study of GPR56 and killer-like receptors on CD4 memory cells. Each CDR3 protein gets one entry in TCRdb, which reprocessed the reads and gives no DNA. This repertoire includes around 2,000 distinct CDR3 sequences. Sequenced material: memory CD4+ T cells from blood. The receptors shown here come from a human donor in good health. Each CDR3 is given with its conserved first and last residue. Only some rows state a clone size, as once, few, many or a class for expanded clones.

J gene,V gene,clone size,CDR3 protein
TRBJ1-2,TRBV6-1,medium-sized,CASSEAGGDTF
TRBJ1-2,TRBV7-9,medium-sized,CASSLGSGSYGYTF
TRBJ1-1,TRBV19,.,CASSILGASEAFF
TRBJ1-2,TRBV12-5,medium-sized,CASGQGNYGYTF
TRBJ2-6,TRBV6-2/TRBV6-3,large,CASTLSGAGANVLTF
TRBJ2-7,TRBV19,medium-sized,CASSMGYEQYF
TRBJ1-2,TRBV7-2,medium-sized,CASSLVQGRNGYTF
TRBJ1-6,TRBV19,.,CASSILQGANSPLHF
TRBJ2-2,TRBV7-2,medium-sized,CASSSKQGTGELFF
TRBJ1-1,TRBV6-5,large,CASSYIQTTEAFF
TRBJ1-2,TRBV7-9,medium-sized,CASSRTDTNYGYTF
TRBJ2-3,TRBV10-3,.,CAISESLAGGTDTQYF
TRBJ2-5,TRBV15,.,CATSRGTSGGEETQYF
TRBJ1-2,TRBV2,.,CASKGEQGPYGYTF
TRBJ2-7,TRBV11-1,.,CASSFSYHEQYF
TRBJ1-2,TRBV19,medium-sized,CASSVGDRKNYGYTF
TRBJ1-1,TRBV2,.,CASSEAGEAFF
TRBJ2-1,TRBV20-1,.,CSAPGTGNEQFF
TRBJ1-1,TRBV6-1,large,CASSGVLNTEAFF
TRBJ1-1,TRBV2,.,CASMGQTMNTEAFF
TRBJ2-1,TRBV10-3,.,CAIRAVTNTGEQFF
TRBJ1-1,TRBV6-5,medium-sized,CASSSSRALGTEAFF
TRBJ2-3,TRBV20-1,.,CSASRLAGGTSTDTQYF
TRBJ2-7,TRBV2,.,CASRDRGSYEQYF
TRBJ2-1,TRBV12-3/TRBV12-4,medium-sized,CASSFLTSGGTYNEQFF
TRBJ1-1,TRBV7-3,.,CASSLKRQLNTEAFF
TRBJ1-5,TRBV6-1,medium-sized,CASSSGAISNQPQHF
TRBJ2-6,TRBV19,large,CASSTTGTGISGANVLTF
TRBJ1-5,TRBV6-1,.,CASRRRGTGVYSNQPQHF
TRBJ2-7,TRBV6-2/TRBV6-3,medium-sized,CASSYGPGLHYEQYF
TRBJ2-7,TRBV5-3,.,CARSRPDGRSSYEQYF
TRBJ1-2,TRBV4-2,.,CASSARDRGQGYTF
TRBJ2-7,TRBV6-2/TRBV6-3,.,CASSYSPSGGAGSYEQYF
TRBJ2-7,TRBV6-1,medium-sized,CASRPGTGPYEQYF
TRBJ1-5,TRBV10-3,large,CAISGGTGTNKEPQHF